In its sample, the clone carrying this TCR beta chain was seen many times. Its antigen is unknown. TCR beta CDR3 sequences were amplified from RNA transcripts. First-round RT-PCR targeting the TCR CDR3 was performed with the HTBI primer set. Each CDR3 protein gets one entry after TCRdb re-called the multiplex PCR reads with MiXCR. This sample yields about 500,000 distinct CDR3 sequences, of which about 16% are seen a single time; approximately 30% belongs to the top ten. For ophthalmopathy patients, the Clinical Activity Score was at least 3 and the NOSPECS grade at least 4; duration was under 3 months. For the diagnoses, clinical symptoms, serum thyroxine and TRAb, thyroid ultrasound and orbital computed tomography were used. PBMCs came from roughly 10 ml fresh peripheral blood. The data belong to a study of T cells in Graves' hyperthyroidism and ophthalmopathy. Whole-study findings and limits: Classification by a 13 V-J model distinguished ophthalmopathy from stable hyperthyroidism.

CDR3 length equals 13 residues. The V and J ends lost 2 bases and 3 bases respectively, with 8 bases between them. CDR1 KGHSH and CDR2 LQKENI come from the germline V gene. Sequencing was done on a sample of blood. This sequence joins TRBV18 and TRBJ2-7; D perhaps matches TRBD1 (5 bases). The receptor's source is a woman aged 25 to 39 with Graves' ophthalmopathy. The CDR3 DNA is TGTGCCAGCTCACCAGGGGCCGACTACGAGCAGTACTTC. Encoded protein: CASSPGADYEQYF. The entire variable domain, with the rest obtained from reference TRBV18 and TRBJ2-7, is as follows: NAGVMQNPRHLVRRRGQEARLRCSPMKGHSHVYWYRQLPEEGLKFMVYLQKENIIDESGMPKERFSAEFPKEGPSILRIQQVVRGDSAAYFCASSPGADYEQYFGPGTRLTVT.